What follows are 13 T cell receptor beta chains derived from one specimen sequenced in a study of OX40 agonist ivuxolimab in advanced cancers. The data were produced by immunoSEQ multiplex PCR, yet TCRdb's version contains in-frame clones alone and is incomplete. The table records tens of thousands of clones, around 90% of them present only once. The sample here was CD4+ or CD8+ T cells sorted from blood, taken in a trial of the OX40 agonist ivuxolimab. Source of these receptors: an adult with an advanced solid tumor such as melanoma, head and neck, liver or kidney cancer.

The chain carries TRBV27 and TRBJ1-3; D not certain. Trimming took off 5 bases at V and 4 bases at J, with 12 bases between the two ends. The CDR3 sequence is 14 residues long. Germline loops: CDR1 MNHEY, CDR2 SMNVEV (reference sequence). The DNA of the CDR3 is TGTGCCAGCAGTCCTCGATCCGGGGGAAACACCATATATTTT. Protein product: CASSPRSGGNTIYF.

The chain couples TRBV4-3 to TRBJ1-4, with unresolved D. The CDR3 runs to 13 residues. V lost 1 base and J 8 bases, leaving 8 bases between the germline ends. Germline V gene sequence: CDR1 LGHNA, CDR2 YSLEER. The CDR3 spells CASSQGEGEKLFF. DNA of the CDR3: TGCGCCAGCAGCCAAGGAGAGGGCGAAAAACTGTTTTTT.

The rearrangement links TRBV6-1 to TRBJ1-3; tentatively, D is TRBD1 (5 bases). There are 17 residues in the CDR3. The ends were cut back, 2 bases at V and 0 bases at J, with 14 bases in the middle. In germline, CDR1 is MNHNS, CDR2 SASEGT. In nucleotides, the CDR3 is TGTGCCAGCAGTGAAAAGATCCTGGACAACTCTGGAAACACCATATATTTT. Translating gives CASSEKILDNSGNTIYF.

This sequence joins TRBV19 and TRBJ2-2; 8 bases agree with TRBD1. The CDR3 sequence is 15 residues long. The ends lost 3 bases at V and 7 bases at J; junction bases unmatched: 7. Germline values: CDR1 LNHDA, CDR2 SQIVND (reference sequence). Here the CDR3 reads CASSIQGARGGELFF. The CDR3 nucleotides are TGTGCCAGTAGTATTCAGGGGGCGCGAGGCGGGGAGCTGTTTTTT.

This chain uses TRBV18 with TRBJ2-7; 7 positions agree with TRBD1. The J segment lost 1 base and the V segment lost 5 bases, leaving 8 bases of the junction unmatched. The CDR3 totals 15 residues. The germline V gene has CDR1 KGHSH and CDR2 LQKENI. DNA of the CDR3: TGTGCCAGCTCATTACCGACAGGGTCGTCCTACGAGCAGTACTTC. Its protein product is CASSLPTGSSYEQYF.

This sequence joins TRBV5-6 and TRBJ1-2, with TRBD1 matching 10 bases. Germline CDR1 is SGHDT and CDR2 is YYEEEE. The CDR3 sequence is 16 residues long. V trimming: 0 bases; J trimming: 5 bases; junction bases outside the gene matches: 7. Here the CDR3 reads CASSLEGQGLPYGYTF. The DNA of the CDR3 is TGTGCCAGCAGCTTGGAGGGACAGGGGCTACCATATGGCTACACCTTC.

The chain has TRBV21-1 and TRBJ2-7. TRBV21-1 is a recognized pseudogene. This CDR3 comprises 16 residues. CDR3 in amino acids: CASSFLPGRTSYEQYF. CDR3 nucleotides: TGTGCCAGCAGCTTCTTACCGGGACGCACCTCCTACGAGCAGTACTTC.

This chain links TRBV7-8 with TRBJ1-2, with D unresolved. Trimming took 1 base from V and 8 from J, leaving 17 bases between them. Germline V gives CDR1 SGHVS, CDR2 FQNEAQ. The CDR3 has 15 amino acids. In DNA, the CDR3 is TGTGCCAGCAGCTTAGAGTCGGCAGGCAGGATAGGCTACACCTTC. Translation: CASSLESAGRIGYTF.

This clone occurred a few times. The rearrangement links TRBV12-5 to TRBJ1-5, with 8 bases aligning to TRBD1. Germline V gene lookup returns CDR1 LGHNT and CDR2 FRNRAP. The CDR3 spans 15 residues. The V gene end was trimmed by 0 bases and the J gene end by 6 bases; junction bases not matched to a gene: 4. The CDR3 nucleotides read TGTGCTAGTGGTTTGGTAGGACAGGGAGTTCAGCCCCAGCATTTT. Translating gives CASGLVGQGVQPQHF.

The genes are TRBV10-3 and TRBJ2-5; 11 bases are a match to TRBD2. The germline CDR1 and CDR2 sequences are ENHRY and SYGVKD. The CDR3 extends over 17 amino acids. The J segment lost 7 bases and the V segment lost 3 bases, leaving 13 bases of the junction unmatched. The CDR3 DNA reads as TGTGCCATCAGTGATTACTCGCTAGCGGGGGGCCTAGGGACCCAGTACTTC. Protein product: CAISDYSLAGGLGTQYF.

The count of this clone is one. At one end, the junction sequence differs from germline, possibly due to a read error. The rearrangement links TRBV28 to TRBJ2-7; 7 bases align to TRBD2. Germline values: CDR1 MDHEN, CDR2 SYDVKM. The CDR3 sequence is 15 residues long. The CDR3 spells CASTLAGGKSYEQYF. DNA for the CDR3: TGTGCCAGCACTTTAGCCGGGGGGAAATCCTACGAGCAGTACTTC.

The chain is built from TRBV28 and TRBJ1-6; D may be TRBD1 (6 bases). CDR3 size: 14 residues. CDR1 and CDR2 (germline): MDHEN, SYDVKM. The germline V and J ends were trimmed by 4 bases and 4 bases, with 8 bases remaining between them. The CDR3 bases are TGTGCCAGCAGTTGGCAGGGGTATAATTCACCCCTCCACTTT. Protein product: CASSWQGYNSPLHF.

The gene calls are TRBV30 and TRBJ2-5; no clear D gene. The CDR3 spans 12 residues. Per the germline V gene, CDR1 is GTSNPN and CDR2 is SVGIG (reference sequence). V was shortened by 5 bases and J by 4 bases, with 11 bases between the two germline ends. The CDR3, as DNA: TGTGCCTGGGGCTACGGTCCAGAGACCCAGTACTTC. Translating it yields CAWGYGPETQYF.